These 7 T cell receptor beta chains came from one sample sequenced in a study of memory CD4+ T cells and cytomegalovirus serostatus. The sort gate was single viable CD3+CD4+CD8-CD45RO+ cells for memory CD4+ T cells. Assay: immunoSEQ multiplex PCR; the TCRdb copy retains only in-frame clones and omits some. The table records tens of thousands of clones, about 73% of them present only once. The sample was memory CD4+ T cells from blood. These receptors were collected from an adult in good health and CMV-seropositive.

V and J are TRBV11-2 and TRBJ2-1; D gene ambiguous. V shed 0 bases and J shed 0 bases, with 12 bases lying between them. Germline CDR1 and CDR2: SGHAT and FQNNGV. This CDR3 contains 17 residues. In DNA, the CDR3 is TGTGCCAGCAGCTTAGAGGTAGGCTATAGCTCCTACAATGAGCAGTTCTTC. Translated, it gives CASSLEVGYSSYNEQFF.

The rearrangement links TRBV7-2 to TRBJ1-1, with 11 bases fitting TRBD1. The CDR3 extends over 14 amino acids. Looked up from germline, CDR1 is SGHTA and CDR2 is FQGNSA. J was trimmed by 8 bases and V by 6 bases; bases with no gene match: 8. This CDR3 is CASSRGQGAKEAFF. The CDR3 region has the DNA TGTGCCAGCAGTAGAGGACAGGGGGCTAAAGAAGCTTTCTTT.

This clone was counted only a few times. This rearrangement joins TRBV7-9 to TRBJ1-4; maybe TRBD1 (5 bases). V lost 11 bases and J 4 bases, leaving 11 bases between the germline ends. The germline V gene encodes CDR1 SEHNR and CDR2 FQNEAQ (reference sequence). This CDR3 spans 12 amino acids. CDR3 region: CAVYGGNEKLFF. The CDR3 bases are TGTGCCGTGTACGGGGGTAATGAAAAACTGTTTTTT. The full variable domain, in which reference TRBV7-9 and TRBJ1-4 provide the parts outside the CDR3, is DTGVSQNPRHKITKRGQNVTFRCDPISEHNRLYWYRQTLGQGPEFLTYFQNEAQLEKSRLLSDRFSAERPKGSFSTLEIQRTEQGDSAMYLCAVYGGNEKLFFGSGTQLSVL.

The V and J genes are TRBV28 and TRBJ1-1, with D possibly TRBD1 on 5 matching bases. The V end was cut by 8 bases, the J end by 3 bases, with 13 bases between. CDR3 length equals 13 residues. Per the germline V gene, CDR1 is MDHEN and CDR2 is SYDVKM. CDR3 residues: CASLWGEDTEAFF. In nucleotides, the CDR3 is TGTGCCAGCCTTTGGGGCGAGGACACTGAAGCTTTCTTT.

The rearrangement uses TRBV11-3 and TRBJ2-5; unclear D gene. Trimming took off 1 base at V and 1 base at J, with 7 bases between the two ends. The germline V gene encodes CDR1 SGHNT and CDR2 YENEEA. This CDR3 comprises 14 residues. CDR3 residues: CASSLGPGQETQYF. Written as DNA, the CDR3 is TGTGCCAGCAGCTTAGGGCCCGGCCAAGAGACCCAGTACTTC.

This clone has more than one count but fewer than ten. The chain carries TRBV7-9 and TRBJ2-1; a possible D gene is TRBD2 (5 bases). Germline assignment: CDR1 SEHNR and CDR2 FQNEAQ (reference sequence). This CDR3 is 14 amino acids long. V was trimmed by 6 bases and J by 8 bases, leaving 17 bases between them. In nucleotides, the CDR3 is TGTGCCAGCAGGCGACGGTACGAGAGGGATGAGCAGTTCTTC. Its translation: CASRRRYERDEQFF. The whole variable domain, filled in from reference TRBV7-9 and TRBJ2-1, reads DTGVSQNPRHKITKRGQNVTFRCDPISEHNRLYWYRQTLGQGPEFLTYFQNEAQLEKSRLLSDRFSAERPKGSFSTLEIQRTEQGDSAMYLCASRRRYERDEQFFGPGTRLTVL.

This clone was counted only a few times. The chain couples TRBV6-6 to TRBJ2-7; TRBD1 is a possible D gene (7 bases). Trimming cost V 2 bases and J 4 bases, with 18 bases left between them. The germline V gene encodes CDR1 MNHNY and CDR2 SVGAGI (reference sequence). The CDR3 consists of 16 residues. In DNA, the CDR3 is TGTGCCAGCAGTTACGGCGGGACAGATGAATCTTACGAGCAGTACTTC. Translated: CASSYGGTDESYEQYF.